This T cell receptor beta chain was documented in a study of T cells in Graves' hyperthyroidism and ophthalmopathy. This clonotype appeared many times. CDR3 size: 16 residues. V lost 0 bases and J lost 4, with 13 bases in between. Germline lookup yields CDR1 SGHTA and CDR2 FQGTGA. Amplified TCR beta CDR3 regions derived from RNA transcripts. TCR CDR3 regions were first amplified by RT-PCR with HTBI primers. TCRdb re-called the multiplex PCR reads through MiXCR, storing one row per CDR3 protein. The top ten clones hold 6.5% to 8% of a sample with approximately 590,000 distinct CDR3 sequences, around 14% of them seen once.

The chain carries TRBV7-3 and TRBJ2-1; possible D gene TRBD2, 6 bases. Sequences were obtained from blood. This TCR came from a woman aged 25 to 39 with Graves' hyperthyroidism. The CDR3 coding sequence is TGTGCCAGCAGCTTAACGTGGTCGGGAGTTTACAATGAGCAGTTCTTC. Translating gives CASSLTWSGVYNEQFF.